The clone carrying this T cell receptor (beta chain) was recorded only once. The germline CDR1 and CDR2 sequences are SNHLY and FYNNEI. The CDR3 consists of 13 residues. Trimming took off 7 bases at V and 9 bases at J, with 19 bases between the two ends. Study members were between roughly 18 and 100 years old and lived in 24 US regions. Participant reports of clinical history set cohort assignment. The sample comes from a study of blood T cell repertoires in COVID-19. Looking at the study overall: Nucleic acid was either cDNA or gDNA, and it came from T cells, B-cell-depleted T cells, or PBMCs.

Study processing details: Scientists estimated how many nucleated cells there were by amplifying reference gene primers. Here immunoSEQ multiplex PCR was the method, and the copy in TCRdb shows in-frame clones only, minus some. The DNA was the basis for D and trimming; V, J and clone size are from that table. The sample holds a few hundred thousand clones; 85% to 90% are singletons and the top ten take under 2.5%. Sequencing used PBMCs or T cells enriched from blood (not recorded which). This receptor was obtained from a woman aged 55-70 years who had recovered from COVID-19. The J gene is TRBJ2-7, the V gene TRBV2; tentatively, D is TRBD1 (5 bases). This chain's CDR3 is CASKEGALPGQYF. CDR3 DNA sequence: TGTGCCAGCAAGGAAGGGGCCTTGCCAGGGCAGTACTTC.